The 23 T cell receptor beta chains in this list originate from one sample, sequenced in a study of T cell repertoires in cytomegalovirus infection. TCRdb reanalysed the reads using MiXCR and keeps one entry per CDR3 protein. The table lists around 740,000 distinct CDR3 sequences, about 40% of them singletons. The sample taken for sequencing was PBMCs. Every receptor here comes from a human donor in good health (CMV status not recorded). Some clones in this sample may be carry-over from other donors' samples.

This sequence joins TRBV20-1 and TRBJ1-2; TRBD1 matches 7 bases. The trim removed 4 bases at V and 0 bases at J, leaving 8 bases unmatched. The CDR3 runs to 15 residues. Germline CDR1 DFQATT, CDR2 SNEGSKA (reference sequence). The CDR3 spells CSAKRDSLSNYGYTF. The CDR3 nucleotides read TGCAGTGCTAAGCGGGACAGCCTCTCTAACTATGGCTACACCTTC.

The chain employs TRBV29-1 and TRBJ2-7, with 10 positions matching TRBD1. Unmatched junction bases numbered 2, after V lost 4 bases and J lost 2 bases. The germline gives CDR1 SQVTM, CDR2 ANQGSEA. This CDR3 has 13 residues. The CDR3, as DNA: TGCAGCGTTGGGACAGGGGGAGCCTACGAGCAGTACTTC. It is translated as CSVGTGGAYEQYF.

This chain uses TRBV7-3 with TRBJ2-3, with 7 bases aligning to TRBD2. V shed 5 bases and J 2 bases; nucleotides not matched to a gene: 16. In germline, CDR1 is SGHTA, CDR2 FQGTGA. The CDR3 totals 18 residues. In DNA form, the CDR3 reads TGTGCCAGCAGCGCCACATGGGGCGGGAGCTCTCCCACAGATACGCAGTATTTT. Translated, it gives CASSATWGGSSPTDTQYF.

Ten or more counts support this clonotype. V and J are TRBV7-3 and TRBJ1-5, with 10 nucleotides matching TRBD1. V gave up 2 bases and J gave up 4 bases; unmatched junction bases: 17. The CDR3 covers 20 residues. From germline, CDR1 is SGHTA and CDR2 FQGTGA. The DNA for the CDR3 is TGTGCCAGCAGCTTACCGACCGGGACAGGGGACGTGGACGGAAATCAGCCCCAGCATTTT. Residues: CASSLPTGTGDVDGNQPQHF.

On this clonotype: A single base separates this from a much larger clone, so it may be a read error. The chain combines TRBV2 with TRBJ2-1; D remains ambiguous. The V end lost 4 bases, the J end lost 5 bases, and 3 bases lay between the germline ends. This CDR3 contains 11 residues. The germline V gene has CDR1 SNHLY and CDR2 FYNNEI. The CDR3 protein is CASSVHNEQFF. The CDR3 coding sequence is TGTGCCAGCAGTGTTCACAATGAGCAGTTCTTC.

The chain has TRBV6-6 and TRBJ1-1; TRBD1 might be the D (6 bases). The CDR3 sequence is 14 residues long. Germline CDR1 reads MNHNY; CDR2 reads SVGAGI (reference sequence). V lost 5 bases, J lost 1 base, and 11 bases lay in between. The CDR3 region is CASSVPTGNTEAFF. CDR3 bases: TGTGCCAGCAGTGTACCGACAGGGAACACTGAAGCTTTCTTT.

The chain joins TRBV7-2 to TRBJ1-2; D remains ambiguous. The CDR3 is 16 residues long. V lost 1 base to trimming and J lost 2 bases, with 14 bases between them. CDR1 is SGHTA and CDR2 is FQGNSA in the germline V gene. The CDR3, as DNA: TGTGCCAGCAGCTTAGTTAGCACCCAACAAAACTATGGCTACACCTTC. Its protein is CASSLVSTQQNYGYTF.

This chain uses TRBV4-1 with TRBJ1-2; D is ambiguous. V lost 5 bases, J lost 8 bases, and 15 bases lay in between. Germline lookup yields CDR1 MGHRA and CDR2 YSYEKL. This CDR3 is built from 13 residues. CDR3 in DNA: TGCGCCAGCAGCGGCGGCGGATTTGAAGGCTACACCTTC. It translates to CASSGGGFEGYTF.

In this sample, this clonotype turned up many times. This chain joins TRBV29-1 and TRBJ2-7; 8 positions match TRBD2. V shed 6 bases, J shed 0 bases, and the junction held 7 bases outside the gene matches. This CDR3 comprises 14 residues. The germline V gene encodes CDR1 SQVTM and CDR2 ANQGSEA. The CDR3 is CSVDVGTSSYEQYF. The CDR3 DNA follows: TGCAGCGTAGACGTAGGGACTAGCTCCTACGAGCAGTACTTC.

The rearrangement links TRBV19 to TRBJ2-7, with TRBD1 as a possible D gene (7 bases). The V and J ends lost 5 bases and 2 bases respectively, with 16 bases between them. The CDR3 is made up of 15 amino acids. Germline V gene lookup returns CDR1 LNHDA and CDR2 SQIVND (reference sequence). The CDR3: CASSLRAGTAYEQYF. CDR3 nucleotides: TGTGCCAGTAGTCTCCGGGCGGGGACAGCCTACGAGCAGTACTTC.

This clonotype was observed many times. This chain connects TRBV7-2 to TRBJ1-3; D not resolved. This CDR3 comprises 17 residues. Trimming took 1 base from V and 2 from J, leaving 15 bases between them. Germline CDR1 is SGHTA and CDR2 is FQGNSA. Written as DNA, the CDR3 is TGTGCCAGCAGCTTAGTTGCGGAACGGACCCCTGGAAACACCATATATTTT. Protein: CASSLVAERTPGNTIYF.

This clonotype was observed once. The chain links TRBV28 to TRBJ2-2, with TRBD1 matching over 8 bases. Losses at the gene ends were 6 bases for V and 7 bases for J; bases not matched to a gene: 7. Germline V gene lookup returns CDR1 MDHEN and CDR2 SYDVKM. The CDR3 covers 14 residues. CDR3 in amino acids: CASSLRTGRGELFF. DNA for the CDR3: TGTGCCAGCAGCCTCAGGACAGGGCGCGGGGAGCTGTTTTTT. Filled out from reference TRBV28 and TRBJ2-2, the complete variable domain reads DVKVTQSSRYLVKRTGEKVFLECVQDMDHENMFWYRQDPGLGLRLIYFSYDVKMKEKGDIPEGYSVSREKKERFSLILESASTNQTSMYLCASSLRTGRGELFFGEGSRLTVL.

This clonotype was seen many times. The chain recombines TRBV7-2 with TRBJ1-3; D is ambiguous. CDR1 is SGHTA and CDR2 is FQGNSA in the germline V gene. V was trimmed by 1 base and J by 3 bases, leaving 7 bases between them. The CDR3 totals 14 residues. The CDR3 protein is CASSLGGRGNTIYF. The CDR3 region has the DNA TGTGCCAGCAGCTTAGGAGGGCGTGGAAACACCATATATTTT.

V and J are TRBV6-2 or TRBV6-3 and TRBJ1-5; TRBD1 matches at 7 bases. The CDR3 runs to 15 residues. CDR1 and CDR2 from the germline V gene are MNHEY and SVGEGT. V was pared by 2 bases and J by 4 bases, with 5 bases of the junction left unmatched. CDR3 sequence (DNA): TGTGCCAGCAGTTACGGAGACAGGGCTAATCAGCCCCAGCATTTT. It specifies CASSYGDRANQPQHF.

This clonotype appeared a few times. The V call is TRBV6-1, the J call TRBJ1-5, with D perhaps matching TRBD1 (5 bases). The germline CDR1 and CDR2 sequences are MNHNS and SASEGT. Trimming pared 4 bases from V and 4 bases from J, leaving 11 bases between. The CDR3 totals 14 residues. CDR3 DNA: TGTGCCAGCAGTGGGGGCAGCTCAAATCAGCCCCAGCATTTT. It encodes CASSGGSSNQPQHF.

This clonotype has a count of ten or more. The CDR3 nucleotides are TGTGCCAGCAGCCTGGACGATCTGAACACCGGGGAGCTGTTTTTT. Amino acids: CASSLDDLNTGELFF. This rearrangement joins TRBV7-8 to TRBJ2-2, with D uncertain. V lost 5 bases to trimming and J lost 1 base, with 11 bases between them. CDR3 length: 15 residues. Germline V CDR1 and CDR2: SGHVS, FQNEAQ.

Turning to this clonotype: This clone may be a read error of a much larger clone one base away. V is TRBV7-3 and J is TRBJ2-6, with D maybe TRBD2 (5 bases). V shed 5 bases and J shed 1 base, with 12 bases lying between them. CDR1 and CDR2 from the germline V gene are SGHTA and FQGTGA. The CDR3 is 16 amino acids. The CDR3 loop is CASSPGPGSGANVLTF. CDR3 DNA: TGTGCCAGCAGCCCAGGACCGGGATCTGGGGCCAACGTCCTGACTTTC.

The V and J genes are TRBV12-3 or TRBV12-4 and TRBJ1-2; D is perhaps TRBD1 (6 bases). Trimming removed 5 bases at V and 6 bases at J, with 19 bases between. The CDR3 is made up of 15 amino acids. CDR3: CASSHAVARGNGYTF. In nucleotides, the CDR3 is TGTGCCAGCAGTCATGCGGTGGCCAGGGGAAATGGCTACACCTTC.

The chain links TRBV7-9 to TRBJ2-7, with D possibly TRBD2 on 7 matching bases. The CDR3 runs 14 residues. Germline V CDR1 and CDR2: SEHNR, FQNEAQ (reference sequence). Deletions cut 3 bases from V and 6 bases from J, with 15 bases between. The CDR3, as DNA: TGTGCCAGCAGCTTTCGGGGGGCGAGCACCGAGCAGTACTTC. It codes for CASSFRGASTEQYF. The complete variable domain, with remaining parts taken from reference TRBV7-9 and TRBJ2-7, reads DTGVSQNPRHKITKRGQNVTFRCDPISEHNRLYWYRQTLGQGPEFLTYFQNEAQLEKSRLLSDRFSAERPKGSFSTLEIQRTEQGDSAMYLCASSFRGASTEQYFGPGTRLTVT.

This clonotype was counted only a few times. The gene calls are TRBV20-1 and TRBJ2-3, with 10 bases that match TRBD1. J was trimmed by 7 bases and V by 5 bases; bases with no gene match: 6. The CDR3 covers 13 residues. Germline V gene sequence: CDR1 DFQATT, CDR2 SNEGSKA (reference sequence). CDR3 region: CSAGGQGRYTQYF. CDR3 sequence (DNA): TGCAGTGCTGGGGGACAGGGGCGTTATACGCAGTATTTT.

The chain combines TRBV19 with TRBJ1-2; D unresolved. This CDR3 is built from 13 residues. The V gene lost 5 bases and the J gene lost 3 bases, with 10 bases spanning the gap. CDR1 and CDR2 from the germline V gene are LNHDA and SQIVND (reference sequence). CDR3 in DNA: TGTGCCAGTAGTTTGACCCGGGACTATGGCTACACCTTC. Translating gives CASSLTRDYGYTF.

V is TRBV5-1 and J is TRBJ1-4, with a tentative D call TRBD1 (5 bases). Germline V CDR1 and CDR2: SGHRS, YFSETQ. V dropped 7 bases and J dropped 9 bases, with 16 bases sitting between them. CDR3 length equals 13 residues. The CDR3 nucleotides read TGCGCCAGCCAAATGGACCCGGGACAAAAACTGTTTTTT. Its translation is CASQMDPGQKLFF.

This clonotype was picked up many times. The chain employs TRBV7-2 and TRBJ2-1; D perhaps matches TRBD2 (5 bases). The V end lost 1 base, the J end lost 5 bases, and 6 bases lay between the germline ends. Per the germline V gene, CDR1 is SGHTA and CDR2 is FQGNSA. CDR3 size: 13 residues. In DNA form, the CDR3 reads TGTGCCAGCAGCTTAGAAGCGGACAATGAGCAGTTCTTC. It codes for CASSLEADNEQFF.